This TCR beta chain was obtained from a study of T cells in Graves' hyperthyroidism and ophthalmopathy (dated by TCRdb to the late 2010s). Regarding the research as a whole: Peripheral blood was collected at initial diagnosis, before any treatment. According to the paper, TCR Vbeta CDR3 sequencing was carried out on approximately 140 peripheral blood samples, which came from 40 to 45 ophthalmopathy, approximately 78 hyperthyroidism and roughly 17 progressor patients. Following sampling, methimazole starting at 30 mg daily was given to hyperthyroidism patients, and high-dose intravenous methylprednisolone was given to ophthalmopathy patients. The study also compared thyroid tissue and blood T-cell repertoires from 6 or 7 Graves' hyperthyroidism patients. To identify TCR V-J signatures that set the groups apart, the researchers used a discovery cohort of more than 95 patients, made up of approximately 43 with Graves' ophthalmopathy and 57 with stable Graves' hyperthyroidism. An independent validation cohort of about 19 hyperthyroidism patients and 17 patients who later progressed to ophthalmopathy tested prospective prediction of ophthalmopathy. The 95 to 100 discovery patients were randomly divided into training and test sets at a 7:3 ratio.

CDR1 LGHDT and CDR2 YNNKEL were looked up in the germline V gene (reference sequence). Spanning cysteine to phenylalanine, the CDR3 consists of 14 amino acids. Left in the record is the CDR3 DNA by itself, 42 bases read in frame from the first base. Deletion took 4 bases off V and 7 bases off J, with a span of 15 bases between the germline ends. In its sample, this clonotype was seen many times. Its antigen specificity is not known. Per-base qualities were not stored, and no clone one base away is much larger. Overall results and qualifications from the work: Sample size was not statistically predetermined, and investigators were not blinded to group allocation. A 13 V-J signature model separated ophthalmopathy from stable hyperthyroidism, with roughly 88% sensitivity and 81.08% specificity in cross-validation and 80%/75% in testing. In validation, the model predicted progression to ophthalmopathy with over 60% sensitivity and around 72% specificity, a median of 6.5 months before onset. Blood samples also contained most of the expanded thyroid clonotypes (frequency above 0.001), which suggests that blood repertoires may reflect thyroid immune responses.

The TCR beta CDR3 regions were amplified from RNA transcripts. For the first round of RT-PCR on the TCR CDR3, the HTBI primer set was used together with the Qiagen OneStep RT-PCR kit. A second multiplex PCR round built the libraries, followed by size selection and purification. Sequencing of the libraries was done on an Illumina HiSeq2000 using paired-end 100 bp reads. Processing in the source paper ran as follows. SOAPnuke was used to process the raw data, removing reads that contained adapters or uncalled bases, had a mean Phred below 15, or lacked an exact match to the constant primer or identifier. High-quality paired reads were merged with COPE v1.2.5, and unique nucleotide sequences were defined as clonotypes. MiTCR v1.1 was used to align the clonotypes against IMGT TRBV, TRBD and TRBJ reference segments. Only V-J combinations with frequency above 0.0001, covering about 99% of repertoires, were analysed. A TCS score was defined as the ratio of F50 (clonal expansion) to E x V (chaos), with BLOSUM62-based TCRdist applied between CDR3 peptides within each V-J. Welch's t-statistics and random forest reduced 514 V-J features to 13, which were used in a naive Bayes classifier (R e1071). TCRdb redid the processing of the public reads, applying fastp at Q25 and MiXCR, and retained in-frame beta chains. Records with the same CDR3 protein are collapsed into one entry carrying the most frequent genes and DNA. The V and J calls were not made by the authors but by TCRdb's processing. The sample records hundreds of thousands of distinct CDR3 sequences, 14% of which are singletons. The ten largest clones take up about 10% of the sample.

A patient counted as having stable Graves' hyperthyroidism if no progression to ophthalmopathy occurred over 18 months of follow-up. Hyperthyroidism patients were newly diagnosed, had a disease duration of under 2 months, and were aged 18 to 65 years. Any patient with an uncontrolled infection, another autoimmune disease, pregnancy or lactation was excluded. Clinical symptoms, serum thyroxine and TRAb, thyroid ultrasound, and orbital computed tomography formed the basis for the diagnoses. PBMCs were separated from 7.5 to 10 ml of fresh peripheral blood using Ficoll-Paque density gradient centrifugation. Total RNA was extracted using Trizol reagent, and RNA quality was assessed on an Agilent 2100 Bioanalyzer.

This TCR was sampled from a woman aged 18 to 35 with Graves' hyperthyroidism. The rearranged segments are TRBV3-1 and TRBJ2-3, with an unclear D gene assignment. Source material: blood. The nucleotide sequence reads TGTGCCAGCAGCCCACGCGTATCTCGAAATACGCAGTATTTT. Translated, it reads CASSPRVSRNTQYF.